This T cell receptor beta chain was sequenced for a study of response to subunit inactivated influenza vaccine. Regarding the study as a whole: Few new T cells, the authors suggested, are recruited by each seasonal influenza vaccination.

About this clonotype itself: The target antigen is unknown.

CDR1 and CDR2 (germline): DFQATT, SNEGSKA (reference sequence). V lost 2 bases, J lost 2 bases, and 8 bases stayed unmatched. The CDR3 runs 16 residues. MiXCR was run by TCRdb on the RT-PCR reads, yielding one entry per CDR3 protein. This table has fewer than 700,000 distinct CDR3 sequences, roughly 13% appearing once. The TCR originated in a man aged 45-60 years who received an inactivated influenza vaccine. The sample in question was PBMCs from blood, obtained roughly 47 days after vaccination. The chain links TRBV20-1 to TRBJ2-7, with 11 bases identical to TRBD2. In DNA form, the CDR3 reads TGCAGTGCTAGACCTCATGGGACTAGCGGAGCCTACGAGCAGTACTTC. This encodes CSARPHGTSGAYEQYF.